The present T cell receptor (beta chain) was sequenced within a study of T cells in Graves' hyperthyroidism and ophthalmopathy. Overall study context: Before treatment of any kind, peripheral blood was taken at initial diagnosis. General study results and limits: Blood also held most thyroid clonotypes expanded beyond 0.001.

The diagnostic basis comprised clinical symptoms, serum thyroxine and TRAb, thyroid ultrasound and orbital computed tomography. PBMCs were derived from about 10 ml fresh peripheral blood. Authors of the study amplified TCR beta CDR3 regions from RNA transcripts. RT-PCR in the first round (using the HTBI primer set) targeted the TCR CDR3. TCRdb redid the calling of the multiplex PCR reads with MiXCR, one entry per CDR3 protein. The sample lists over 400,000 distinct CDR3 sequences; over 12% were seen once. V was trimmed by 2 bases and J by 0 bases, leaving 11 bases between them. Looked up from germline, CDR1 is MNHEY and CDR2 is SVGAGI. There are 15 residues in the CDR3. Many counts were recorded for this clonotype. The antigen is unknown.

The sample consisted of blood. This chain connects TRBV6-5 to TRBJ2-7; possible D gene TRBD2, 5 bases. The source is a man aged 18 to 30 with Graves' ophthalmopathy. The CDR3 DNA reads TGTGCCAGCAGTTACGCAGCGGCCAGCTCCTACGAGCAGTACTTC. This translates into CASSYAAASSYEQYF.